The rows below give T cell receptor beta chains drawn from one sample of a study of type 1 regulatory T cells. TCRdb re-called the reads with MiXCR, one entry per CDR3 protein. Here the sample spans around 88,000 distinct CDR3 sequences, roughly 28% being singletons. The sequenced material came from CD4+ T cells, either the whole sample or a sorted fraction (not recorded which). All receptors derive from a human donor in good health. Both conserved end residues are part of each CDR3. D genes are given only for firm matches. A row's size may be missing; if present it is once, few, many or a size class.

v_gene	d_gene	abundance	j_gene	CDR3nt	CDR3aa
TRBV7-8	NA	NA	TRBJ2-2	TGTGCCAGCAGCCTGATACAGGCCGGGGAGCTGTTTTTT	CASSLIQAGELFF
TRBV4-1	TRBD1	NA	TRBJ1-2	TGCGCCAGCAGCCAAGGGACAGGGGGCCGGTCTCAGGGTGGCTACACCTTC	CASSQGTGGRSQGGYTF
TRBV20-1	NA	NA	TRBJ2-1	TGCAGTGCTAGAATACCTCTATTATACAATGAGCAGTTCTTC	CSARIPLLYNEQFF
TRBV10-2	TRBD2	few	TRBJ2-1	TGCGCCACCCGGAGGGGTGGCGGGAGCAATTCCTACAATGAGCAGTTCTTC	CATRRGGGSNSYNEQFF
TRBV3-1	NA	few	TRBJ1-2	TGTGCCAGCAGCCAAGGGGACCGAGGCTACACCTTC	CASSQGDRGYTF
TRBV19	NA	few	TRBJ1-5	TGTGCCAGTACCATGACGGGGGCGAGGAGTATATCGGGCAATCAGCCCCAGCATTTT	CASTMTGARSISGNQPQHF
TRBV7-9	NA	NA	TRBJ2-3	TGTGCCAGCAGCGCCACATCAGGATCCACAGATACGCAGTATTTT	CASSATSGSTDTQYF
TRBV5-1	NA	NA	TRBJ1-2	TGCGCCAGCAGCTTGGGTAGTAACAACTATGGCTACACCTTC	CASSLGSNNYGYTF
TRBV4-1	TRBD1	few	TRBJ1-5	TGCGCCAGCAGCCAAGGGGACAGGGGAGGACCCCAGCATTTT	CASSQGDRGGPQHF
TRBV20-1	NA	few	TRBJ2-7	TGCAGTGCTAGAGATCAGGGGACTTCCCCCTACGAGCAGTACTTC	CSARDQGTSPYEQYF
TRBV15	NA	few	TRBJ1-3	TGTGCCACCAGCAGCCCGTCGAACACCATATATTTT	CATSSPSNTIYF
TRBV6-6	NA	few	TRBJ2-1	TGTGCCAGCAGTTACTCGATCCCCTCGGAGCAGTTCTTC	CASSYSIPSEQFF
TRBV7-2	NA	few	TRBJ2-2	TGTGCCAGCAGCCCACGAGGGGGGGAGCTGTTTTTT	CASSPRGGELFF
TRBV30	TRBD1	NA	TRBJ2-1	TGTGCCTGGGGGACAGGGAACAATGAGCAGTTCTTC	CAWGTGNNEQFF
TRBV28	NA	many	TRBJ1-5	TGTGCCAGCAGTTTGGCTGAAGGTATGTTGGATCAGCCCCAGCATTTT	CASSLAEGMLDQPQHF
TRBV5-1	TRBD2	NA	TRBJ2-5	TGCGCCAGCAGCTTGGCGCTAGCGGGAGGGCAAGAGACCCAGTACTTC	CASSLALAGGQETQYF
TRBV27	TRBD2	few	TRBJ2-7	TGTGCCAGCAGTCCTGGGACTAGCGGGAGGGGGCCCGTGGACGAGCAGTACTTC	CASSPGTSGRGPVDEQYF
TRBV7-2	NA	NA	TRBJ2-1	TGTGCCAGCAGACCTCGACTCCACCCTTCCTACAATGAGCAGTTCTTC	CASRPRLHPSYNEQFF
TRBV7-2	NA	NA	TRBJ2-7	TGTGCCAGCAGCCGGGGGAAAGGGACCTCCTACGAGCAGTACTTC	CASSRGKGTSYEQYF
TRBV3-1	NA	few	TRBJ2-7	TGTGCCAGCAGCCAAAATACTAACTACGAGCAGTACTTC	CASSQNTNYEQYF
TRBV7-6	TRBD1	few	TRBJ2-3	TGTGCCAGCAGCTTAGTGGGACAGAGCACAGATACGCAGTATTTT	CASSLVGQSTDTQYF
TRBV7-2	TRBD1	NA	TRBJ2-1	TGTGCCAGCAGCTTAGGGGTAAACAGGGGGCCTAACAATGAGCAGTTCTTC	CASSLGVNRGPNNEQFF
TRBV6-1	TRBD2	many	TRBJ2-5	TGTGCCAGCAGTGAACTAGCGGGAGGGCAAGAGACCCAGTACTTC	CASSELAGGQETQYF